This record covers a single TCR beta chain. What it binds is unknown. Profiling relied on immunoSEQ multiplex PCR, and the TCRdb table lists in-frame clones only, not all of them. The sample has about 120,000 clones, 80% to 90% seen once. The V segment lost 10 bases and the J segment 8 bases; nucleotides outside the gene matches: 5. Per the germline V gene, CDR1 is LNHDA and CDR2 is SQIVND (reference sequence). The CDR3 length is 13 residues. The data derive from a study of T cell responses to AZD1222 COVID-19 vaccine. Study results and limitations: Donors, mostly white British, included more females; clonal diversity was possibly underestimated. It was only after the peak T cell response that any repertoires were sampled. Among vaccine-associated CD4 TCRs, coverage spanned spike, with dominance at 160-218 and 743-854.

Material: peripheral blood, obtained on day 0 of AZD1222 vaccination. The chain recombines TRBV19 with TRBJ2-1; 13 bases match TRBD2. The receptor was derived from an adult in good health. The CDR3, as DNA: TGTGCCACCGGGACTAGCGGGAATCATGAGCAGTTCTTC. Translating it yields CATGTSGNHEQFF.